The 25 T cell receptor beta chains listed next were all sequenced from one sample in a study of cytomegalovirus exposure and HLA in healthy donors. Use of 60 Vbeta and 13 Jbeta primers characterized the PCR. Sequenced by immunoSEQ multiplex PCR; TCRdb stores in-frame clones only, minus some. The sample consists of about 97,000 clones, 60% to 75% of them appearing once. Sample: PBMCs. Every receptor here comes from a man between 45 and 60 years old in good health and CMV-seronegative.

The rearrangement joins TRBV5-1 to TRBJ2-5; 7 bases map to TRBD2. The DNA end favors TRBJ2-7, so the J call may be wrong. Per germline, CDR1 SGHRS and CDR2 YFSETQ. The CDR3 loop spans 16 amino acids. The CDR3 spells CASSLGERTSGYEQYF. CDR3 bases: TGCGCCAGCAGCTTGGGGGAGCGGACTAGTGGCTACGAGCAGTACTTC.

The genes are TRBV28 and TRBJ2-3; TRBD2 is a possible D gene (6 bases). V lost 3 bases, J lost 10 bases, and 11 bases lay in between. The CDR3 is 12 amino acids. Germline values: CDR1 MDHEN, CDR2 SYDVKM. The CDR3 DNA is TGTGCCAGCAGTTTTAAGCGGAGGGCGCAGTATTTT. This sequence encodes CASSFKRRAQYF.

This clone was seen only once. This sequence joins TRBV4-3 and TRBJ2-7; D might be TRBD1 (6 bases). V was pared by 0 bases and J by 2 bases, with 14 bases between. Looked up from germline, CDR1 is LGHNA and CDR2 is YSLEER. The CDR3 extends over 16 amino acids. The CDR3 loop is CASSQDVNKGAYEQYF. The DNA of the CDR3 is TGCGCCAGCAGCCAAGATGTTAATAAGGGGGCCTACGAGCAGTACTTC.

V usage is TRBV6-6 and J usage is TRBJ1-5, with D possibly TRBD1 on 5 matching bases. Trimming removed 8 bases from V and 0 bases from J, with 11 bases in between. Germline lookup yields CDR1 MNHNY and CDR2 SVGAGI (reference sequence). The CDR3 is 14 residues long. The CDR3 sequence is CASRPTVSNQPQHF. The CDR3 DNA sequence: TGTGCCAGCCGACCGACAGTTAGCAATCAGCCCCAGCATTTT.

V usage is TRBV7-6 and J usage is TRBJ2-7; D possibly corresponds to TRBD2 (6 bases). CDR3 length: 13 amino acids. V shed 3 bases and J shed 2 bases, with 8 bases lying between them. Germline values: CDR1 SGHVS, CDR2 FNYEAQ. The CDR3 bases are TGTGCCAGCAGCTTTGGAGGGACCTACGAGCAGTACTTC. Its translation is CASSFGGTYEQYF.

V and J are TRBV6-4 and TRBJ2-3; a weak D match, TRBD2 (5 bases). The CDR3 has 13 amino acids. Per the germline V gene, CDR1 is MRHNA and CDR2 is SNTAGT. Deletions cut 5 bases from V and 6 bases from J, with 12 bases between. The CDR3 bases are TGTGCCAGCAGTCGAAGCGGCCGGGATACGCAGTATTTT. It yields the protein CASSRSGRDTQYF.

This clone appeared once. This chain joins TRBV18 and TRBJ1-5; D perhaps matches TRBD1 (6 bases). V gave up 4 bases and J gave up 2 bases, with 12 bases separating them. The length of the CDR3 is 15 residues. Germline CDR1 is KGHSH and CDR2 is LQKENI. CDR3 sequence: CASSRRDTGNQPQHF. The CDR3 nucleotides are TGTGCCAGCTCACGCCGGGACACAGGCAATCAGCCCCAGCATTTT.

The gene calls are TRBV6-1 and TRBJ2-7, with TRBD1 as a possible D gene (6 bases). Germline CDR1 MNHNS, CDR2 SASEGT. The CDR3 is made up of 14 amino acids. Trimming removed 6 bases from V and 2 bases from J, with 14 bases in between. CDR3 in DNA: TGTGCCAGCAGCAGGACAGAGAATACCTACGAGCAGTACTTC. Translation gives CASSRTENTYEQYF.

The J gene is TRBJ2-1, the V gene TRBV7-2; 7 nucleotides match TRBD1. CDR1 is SGHTA, CDR2 FQGNSA, per germline. CDR3 size: 12 residues. V lost 3 bases, J lost 8 bases, and 1 base stayed unmatched. The CDR3 here is CASSFTGDEQFF. The CDR3, as DNA: TGTGCCAGCAGCTTTACAGGGGATGAGCAGTTCTTC.

The chain carries TRBV5-1 and TRBJ2-3; 14 positions match TRBD2. The V and J ends lost 3 bases and 4 bases, in that order; junction bases with no gene match: 4. Germline V CDR1 and CDR2: SGHRS, YFSETQ. The CDR3 is 16 residues long. CDR3: CASSSGLAGGPDTQYF. CDR3 nucleotide sequence: TGCGCCAGCAGCTCAGGACTAGCGGGAGGCCCAGATACGCAGTATTTT.

The V gene is TRBV5-1, the J gene TRBJ2-5; TRBD2 matches at 13 bases. CDR3 size: 19 residues. Trimming took 0 bases from V and 1 from J; bases not matched to a gene: 9. CDR1 and CDR2 from the germline V gene are SGHRS and YFSETQ. The CDR3 spells CASSLAGTSGVSLQETQYF. CDR3 DNA: TGCGCCAGCAGCTTGGCCGGGACTAGCGGGGTTTCTCTCCAAGAGACCCAGTACTTC.

This clone has a single count. This chain uses TRBV7-8 with TRBJ2-3; maybe TRBD2 (6 bases). Germline V gives CDR1 SGHVS, CDR2 FQNEAQ. Trimming left V 2 bases short and J 6 bases short, with 21 bases between. This CDR3 has 17 residues. CDR3 in amino acids: CASSLPAPGAMVDTQYF. The CDR3 DNA reads TGTGCCAGCAGCTTACCCGCGCCGGGAGCGATGGTCGATACGCAGTATTTT. Full variable domain (outside the CDR3, taken from reference TRBV7-8 and TRBJ2-3): GAGVSQSPRYKVAKRGQDVALRCDPISGHVSLFWYQQALGQGPEFLTYFQNEAQLDKSGLPSDRFFAERPEGSVSTLKIQRTQQEDSAVYLCASSLPAPGAMVDTQYFGPGTRLTVL.

The V gene is TRBV6-6, the J gene TRBJ2-1; 9 bases are a match to TRBD1. Unmatched junction bases numbered 2, after V lost 2 bases and J lost 3 bases. This CDR3 comprises 15 residues. The V gene's germline CDR1 is MNHNY and CDR2 SVGAGI (reference sequence). CDR3 DNA sequence: TGTGCCAGCAGTTACCGGGACAGGGTCTACAATGAGCAGTTCTTC. It specifies CASSYRDRVYNEQFF.

The V and J genes are TRBV7-9 and TRBJ1-5; 7 bases line up with TRBD1. Germline trimming cut 1 base from V and 1 base from J; bases unmatched to any gene: 4. The CDR3 sequence is 16 residues long. Germline CDR1 and CDR2: SEHNR and FQNEAQ (reference sequence). CDR3 in DNA: TGTGCCAGCAGCTTAGGTGAGGGGGCGAGCAATCAGCCCCAGCATTTT. This sequence encodes CASSLGEGASNQPQHF.

This chain links TRBV27 with TRBJ2-5; 9 bases align to TRBD1. The CDR3 length is 14 residues. After removal of 5 bases from V and 5 bases from J, the junction contained 6 bases not matched to a gene. Germline V gene lookup returns CDR1 MNHEY and CDR2 SMNVEV (reference sequence). The CDR3 DNA is TGTGCCAGCAGTCCGGACAGGGGAGAGGAGACCCAGTACTTC. Protein product: CASSPDRGEETQYF.

This rearrangement joins TRBV6-5 to TRBJ2-1; 8 nucleotides line up with TRBD2. The CDR3 runs to 16 residues. V was pared by 2 bases and J by 6 bases, with 9 bases of the junction left unmatched. The V gene's germline CDR1 is MNHEY and CDR2 SVGAGI. The CDR3 nucleotides read TGTGCCAGCAGTTACATGCGGGGGGCTCAGGGCAATGAGCAGTTCTTC. Its protein is CASSYMRGAQGNEQFF.

The DNA for the CDR3 is TGTGCCAGCAGAGGGGGCGCAGCAGGGGCCAACGTCCTGACTTTC. Its protein is CASRGGAAGANVLTF. The gene calls are TRBV9 and TRBJ2-6; TRBD1 matches at 7 bases. This CDR3 contains 15 residues. J gave up 4 bases and V 5 bases, and 6 bases lay outside the gene matches. The germline V gene encodes CDR1 SGDLS and CDR2 YYNGEE.

CDR3 DNA sequence: TGTGCCAGCAGTCGAGACACAGATACGCAGTATTTT. Translation: CASSRDTDTQYF. This rearrangement joins TRBV27 to TRBJ2-3; D remains ambiguous. Looked up from germline, CDR1 is MNHEY and CDR2 is SMNVEV (reference sequence). Trimming pared 5 bases from V and 2 bases from J, leaving 5 bases between. CDR3 length equals 12 residues.

The chain combines TRBV21-1 with TRBJ2-1; the table's D call of TRBD2 was not tested on the DNA. TRBV21-1 is flagged as a pseudogene. The CDR3 spans 16 residues. The CDR3 spells CARRRVREGPYNEQFF. The CDR3 coding sequence is TGTGCCAGAAGAAGAGTGAGGGAGGGCCCCTACAATGAGCAGTTCTTC.

The V gene is TRBV28, the J gene TRBJ1-2; 7 bases fit TRBD1. This CDR3 has 17 amino acids. V dropped 3 bases and J dropped 4; count of bases not matched to a gene: 14. Per germline, CDR1 MDHEN and CDR2 SYDVKM. DNA for the CDR3: TGTGCCAGCAGTTTGGATGTGGGACAGAAAACTTTCTATGGCTACACCTTC. It encodes CASSLDVGQKTFYGYTF.

The genes are TRBV5-6 and TRBJ2-5, with D possibly TRBD2 on 5 matching bases. The germline CDR1 and CDR2 sequences are SGHDT and YYEEEE. This CDR3 is built from 14 residues. Deletions cut 1 base from V and 4 bases from J, with 11 bases between. The CDR3, as DNA: TGTGCCAGCAGCTTGTTCGGGAATGGAGAGACCCAGTACTTC. Its protein is CASSLFGNGETQYF. Based on the CDR3 plus reference TRBV5-6 and TRBJ2-5, the full variable domain is DAGVTQSPTHLIKTRGQQVTLRCSPKSGHDTVSWYQQALGQGPQFIFQYYEEEERQRGNFPDRFSGHQFPNYSSELNVNALLLGDSALYLCASSLFGNGETQYFGPGTRLLVL.

The gene calls are TRBV27 and TRBJ2-6; 8 positions agree with TRBD1. The CDR3 has 17 residues. After removal of 11 bases from V and 4 bases from J, the junction contained 16 bases not matched to a gene. In germline, CDR1 is MNHEY, CDR2 SMNVEV (reference sequence). The chain's CDR3 is CASRGGQGFSGANVLTF. CDR3 sequence (DNA): TGTGCCTCACGGGGAGGACAGGGCTTTTCGGGGGCCAACGTCCTGACTTTC.

The V gene is TRBV19, the J gene TRBJ2-1; 7 positions match TRBD2. Germline V CDR1 and CDR2: LNHDA, SQIVND (reference sequence). This CDR3 is 15 amino acids long. V lost 6 bases, J lost 3 bases, and 8 bases stayed unmatched. CDR3 amino acids: CASSLRPSGYNEQFF. DNA of the CDR3: TGTGCCAGTAGCCTTCGGCCTAGCGGCTACAATGAGCAGTTCTTC.

This clone came up once. The rearrangement joins TRBV15 to TRBJ2-1, with a tentative D call TRBD2 (7 bases). Germline V gene data show CDR1 as LNHNV and CDR2 as YYDKDF (reference sequence). V lost 1 base to trimming and J lost 5 bases, with 24 bases between them. The CDR3 extends over 19 amino acids. CDR3 coding DNA: TGTGCCACCAGCAGAGGGGCTCTCCGGGGGGCGGGACGGAACAATGAGCAGTTCTTC. Translating it yields CATSRGALRGAGRNNEQFF.

The chain employs TRBV7-8 and TRBJ1-5; possible D gene TRBD1, 6 bases. Between the trimmed V and J ends, which lost 5 bases and 2 bases, there was a span of 16 bases. This CDR3 spans 16 amino acids. Germline CDR1 reads SGHVS; CDR2 reads FQNEAQ. This CDR3 reads CASSRRAGAGNQPQHF. CDR3 nucleotides: TGTGCCAGCAGCCGAAGGGCAGGGGCGGGCAATCAGCCCCAGCATTTT.